A single sample is the source of the 30 T cell receptor beta chains below, sequenced in a study of blood T cell repertoires in COVID-19. Profiling relied on immunoSEQ multiplex PCR, and the TCRdb table lists in-frame clones only, not all of them. The table includes about 66,000 clones, over 80% detected once. The sample comprised peripheral blood. The receptor set was obtained from a human donor in a cohort sampled during active COVID-19.

The chain recombines TRBV5-1 with TRBJ1-2; TRBD1 might be the D (6 bases). Trimming stripped 5 bases from V and 5 bases from J, with 19 bases between. This CDR3 has 15 residues. From germline, CDR1 is SGHRS and CDR2 YFSETQ. The CDR3 nucleotides are TGCGCCAGCAGATCGTGGGGGGGCAGTCTGTATGGCTACACCTTC. Encoded protein: CASRSWGGSLYGYTF.

This chain links TRBV27 with TRBJ1-4, with 10 bases that match TRBD1. The CDR3 contains 17 residues. Germline V gives CDR1 MNHEY, CDR2 SMNVEV (reference sequence). Unmatched junction bases numbered 14, after V lost 8 bases and J lost 5 bases. This CDR3 is CASATGDRGRENEKLFF. The CDR3 DNA reads TGTGCCAGCGCCACCGGCGACAGGGGGCGCGAAAATGAAAAACTGTTTTTT.

The chain links TRBV7-2 to TRBJ2-1; D gene ambiguous. This CDR3 is built from 15 residues. Between the trimmed V and J ends, which lost 4 bases and 0 bases, there was a span of 10 bases. The germline V gene has CDR1 SGHTA and CDR2 FQGNSA. Here the CDR3 DNA reads TGTGCCAGCAGCTATTCTACCGGCTCCTACAATGAGCAGTTCTTC. Its translation: CASSYSTGSYNEQFF.

The V call is TRBV28, the J call TRBJ2-7; D ambiguous. The CDR3 is 14 residues long. The V gene's germline CDR1 is MDHEN and CDR2 SYDVKM. The V gene lost 3 bases and the J gene lost 4 bases, with 13 bases spanning the gap. The CDR3 protein is CASSFPPEAYEQYF. The CDR3 DNA reads TGTGCCAGCAGTTTCCCCCCGGAAGCGTACGAGCAGTACTTC.

CDR3 amino acids: CASSLALNGQGFSYEQYF. The CDR3 DNA is TGTGCCAGCAGCTTAGCGCTAAACGGACAGGGTTTCTCCTACGAGCAGTACTTC. The gene calls are TRBV7-8 and TRBJ2-7, with 8 nucleotides matching TRBD1. The J segment lost 0 bases and the V segment lost 0 bases, leaving 10 bases of the junction unmatched. The CDR3 has 18 amino acids. Germline lookup yields CDR1 SGHVS and CDR2 FQNEAQ.

DNA of the CDR3: TGTGCCAGCAGCTTAGACGGGGGGGCCGGCGATACGCAGTATTTT. It translates to CASSLDGGAGDTQYF. This rearrangement joins TRBV7-3 to TRBJ2-3, with 8 nucleotides matching TRBD2. The V gene's germline CDR1 is SGHTA and CDR2 FQGTGA. V trimming: 2 bases; J trimming: 6 bases; junction bases outside the gene matches: 7. The CDR3 is made up of 15 amino acids. The full variable domain, with the rest looked up from reference TRBV7-3 and TRBJ2-3, is GAGVSQTPSNKVTEKGKYVELRCDPISGHTALYWYRQSLGQGPEFLIYFQGTGAADDSGLPNDRFFAVRPEGSVSTLKIQRTERGDSAVYLCASSLDGGAGDTQYFGPGTRLTVL.

The V gene is TRBV29-1, the J gene TRBJ1-1; D perhaps matches TRBD1 (6 bases). Germline V gene sequence: CDR1 SQVTM, CDR2 ANQGSEA. Trimming took 2 bases from V and 10 from J, leaving 17 bases between them. This CDR3 is built from 13 residues. The CDR3 spells CSVESTGRVGAFF. For the CDR3, the DNA is TGCAGCGTTGAATCCACAGGGAGGGTTGGAGCTTTCTTT.

The chain's CDR3 is CASSLEVPGIQPQHF. As DNA, the CDR3 is TGTGCCAGCAGCTTGGAAGTCCCCGGGATTCAGCCCCAGCATTTT. This chain links TRBV7-6 with TRBJ1-5; D gene uncertain. Germline CDR1 and CDR2: SGHVS and FNYEAQ. This CDR3 region has 15 residues. Deletions cut 3 bases from V and 6 bases from J, with 15 bases between.

This clone was seen just once. CDR3 coding DNA: TGTGCCAGCAGCTTAGAACAGCTAGAGACCCAGTACTTC. Protein product: CASSLEQLETQYF. The chain couples TRBV7-2 to TRBJ2-5; no clear D. CDR1 is SGHTA, CDR2 FQGNSA, per germline. The CDR3 runs 13 residues. V lost 1 base and J lost 4, with 7 bases in between.

V is TRBV24-1 and J is TRBJ2-4, with a tentative D call TRBD1 (5 bases). Germline V CDR1 and CDR2: KGHDR, SFDVKD. The CDR3 has 13 residues. The V gene lost 3 bases and the J gene lost 8 bases, with 10 bases spanning the gap. The CDR3 region is CATSDGIRDIQYF. CDR3 bases: TGTGCCACCAGTGATGGGATCAGGGACATTCAGTACTTC.

The CDR3 is CASGLVVTEAFF. The CDR3 DNA is TGTGCTAGTGGTCTCGTTGTCACTGAAGCTTTCTTT. V is TRBV12-5 and J is TRBJ1-1, with no clear D. Trimming cost V 5 bases and J 4 bases, with 8 bases left between them. From germline, CDR1 is LGHNT and CDR2 FRNRAP. The CDR3 contains 12 residues.

V and J are TRBV5-1 and TRBJ2-3; possible D gene TRBD2, 6 bases. Per the germline V gene, CDR1 is SGHRS and CDR2 is YFSETQ. The CDR3 is 15 amino acids. The germline V and J ends were trimmed by 1 base and 4 bases, with 13 bases remaining between them. In DNA, the CDR3 is TGCGCCAGCAGCTTGACCAGTAGCGGCCCAGATACGCAGTATTTT. Its translation is CASSLTSSGPDTQYF.

The chain combines TRBV3-1 (or the pseudogene TRBV3-2) with TRBJ2-7; D is perhaps TRBD1 (5 bases). The CDR3 totals 14 residues. With 0 bases removed from V and 1 base from J, the gap between germline ends came to 7 bases. The germline V gene encodes CDR1 LGHDT and CDR2 YNNKEL (reference sequence). The CDR3 nucleotides read TGTGCCAGCAGCCAAGACAGGGTATCCTACGAGCAGTACTTC. Translating it yields CASSQDRVSYEQYF.

The V call is TRBV7-9, the J call TRBJ2-3; 11 positions agree with TRBD2. The germline V gene has CDR1 SEHNR and CDR2 FQNEAQ (reference sequence). The trim removed 5 bases at V and 5 bases at J, leaving 6 bases unmatched. This CDR3 region has 15 residues. The CDR3 protein is CASSRSGGARDTQYF. The CDR3 DNA reads as TGTGCCAGCAGCCGTAGCGGGGGGGCCCGAGATACGCAGTATTTT. Variable domain in full (rest from reference TRBV7-9 and TRBJ2-3): DTGVSQNPRHKITKRGQNVTFRCDPISEHNRLYWYRQTLGQGPEFLTYFQNEAQLEKSRLLSDRFSAERPKGSFSTLEIQRTEQGDSAMYLCASSRSGGARDTQYFGPGTRLTVL.

The rearrangement joins TRBV9 to TRBJ2-5; D ambiguous. Trimming cost V 0 bases and J 2 bases, with 8 bases left between them. The germline V gene has CDR1 SGDLS and CDR2 YYNGEE. The CDR3 is 14 residues long. CDR3 DNA: TGTGCCAGCAGCGTAGGTGGGCAGCAAGAGACCCAGTACTTC. Its protein product is CASSVGGQQETQYF.

This rearrangement joins TRBV29-1 to TRBJ2-1; 10 nucleotides agree with TRBD1. CDR3 length equals 13 residues. Germline V gene lookup returns CDR1 SQVTM and CDR2 ANQGSEA. V lost 5 bases and J lost 4; bases outside the gene matches: 2. CDR3 coding DNA: TGCAGCGTTCGACAGGGGGCGTACAATGAGCAGTTCTTC. This translates into CSVRQGAYNEQFF.

V usage is TRBV7-2 and J usage is TRBJ2-3; weak D call: TRBD2 (7 bases). Trimming shortened V by 0 bases and J by 0 bases, and 10 bases separated the two germline ends. The CDR3 totals 16 residues. Germline CDR1 is SGHTA and CDR2 is FQGNSA. CDR3 nucleotides: TGTGCCAGCAGCTTAGCGGGGGGGCCTAGCACAGATACGCAGTATTTT. This encodes CASSLAGGPSTDTQYF.

The chain combines TRBV2 with TRBJ1-2; 8 bases fit TRBD1. This CDR3 has 14 amino acids. Trimming took 7 bases from V and 8 from J; bases not matched to a gene: 12. In germline, CDR1 is SNHLY, CDR2 FYNNEI. CDR3 region: CASIPVSGGVGYTF. CDR3 DNA sequence: TGTGCCAGCATCCCGGTCTCAGGGGGCGTCGGCTACACCTTC.

The sample holds a few counts of this clone. J is TRBJ1-2 and V is TRBV6-5, with 9 bases matching TRBD1. CDR3 size: 14 residues. Germline CDR1 is MNHEY and CDR2 is SVGAGI. The trim removed 5 bases at V and 6 bases at J, leaving 7 bases unmatched. CDR3 sequence (DNA): TGTGCCAGCAGTCTTATGACAGGGGGTGATGGCTACACCTTC. Protein sequence: CASSLMTGGDGYTF.

The chain has TRBV28 and TRBJ2-7, with a weak D call TRBD1 (6 bases). Trimming removed 3 bases from V and 2 bases from J, with 14 bases in between. The CDR3 extends over 15 amino acids. Germline V gene sequence: CDR1 MDHEN, CDR2 SYDVKM. The chain's CDR3 is CASSFPGQITYEQYF. Here the CDR3 DNA reads TGTGCCAGCAGTTTCCCTGGACAGATAACCTACGAGCAGTACTTC.

The chain couples TRBV29-1 to TRBJ2-7; 14 nucleotides match TRBD2. Per germline, CDR1 SQVTM and CDR2 ANQGSEA. The CDR3 contains 15 residues. Germline trimming cut 5 bases from V and 6 bases from J; bases unmatched to any gene: 9. CDR3 residues: CSVTRLAGGVGEQYF. CDR3 DNA: TGCAGCGTTACCCGACTAGCGGGAGGGGTGGGCGAGCAGTACTTC.

The rearrangement joins TRBV29-1 to TRBJ2-3; perhaps TRBD2 as D (6 bases). The V gene lost 6 bases and the J gene lost 0 bases, with 13 bases spanning the gap. This CDR3 contains 14 residues. CDR1 is SQVTM, CDR2 ANQGSEA, per germline. CDR3: CSVSGGESTDTQYF. CDR3 DNA sequence: TGCAGCGTATCCGGGGGAGAGAGCACAGATACGCAGTATTTT.

V gene TRBV6-1 combines with J gene TRBJ1-2; 9 bases map to TRBD1. Unmatched junction bases numbered 11, after V lost 3 bases and J lost 6 bases. Germline V CDR1 and CDR2: MNHNS, SASEGT. This CDR3 is built from 16 residues. In DNA, the CDR3 is TGTGCCAGCAGTGACGAGCCCGGGACAGGGAGGAATGGCTACACCTTC. Protein: CASSDEPGTGRNGYTF.

The rearrangement links TRBV27 to TRBJ2-1, with 11 positions matching TRBD2. The V and J ends lost 3 bases and 5 bases, in that order; junction bases with no gene match: 3. The germline V gene encodes CDR1 MNHEY and CDR2 SMNVEV (reference sequence). This CDR3 region has 15 residues. The DNA for the CDR3 is TGTGCCAGCAGTTTCCTAGCGGGGGGCAACAATGAGCAGTTCTTC. This encodes CASSFLAGGNNEQFF.

The chain recombines TRBV6-2 or TRBV6-3 with TRBJ2-3, with no clear D. Germline V gene lookup returns CDR1 MNHEY and CDR2 SVGEGT. Trimming cost V 1 base and J 4 bases, with 9 bases left between them. This CDR3 is 14 amino acids long. The CDR3 here is CASSYFARSDTQYF. In nucleotides, the CDR3 is TGTGCCAGCAGTTACTTTGCCAGGTCAGATACGCAGTATTTT.

This clone was seen just once. The chain carries TRBV6-1 and TRBJ1-1, with D hard to call. The V and J ends lost 1 base and 5 bases respectively, with 8 bases between them. The germline V gene has CDR1 MNHNS and CDR2 SASEGT. The CDR3 totals 13 residues. Written as DNA, the CDR3 is TGTGCCAGCAGTGAAGAGAGGGTAACTGAAGCTTTCTTT. Residues: CASSEERVTEAFF.

V gene TRBV19 combines with J gene TRBJ2-3; D may be TRBD1 (6 bases). Trimming stripped 1 base from V and 8 bases from J, with 16 bases between. CDR3 length equals 15 residues. Per the germline V gene, CDR1 is LNHDA and CDR2 is SQIVND (reference sequence). The CDR3 spells CASSIVGGPGPTQYF. The DNA for the CDR3 is TGTGCCAGTAGTATAGTTGGGGGCCCCGGGCCTACGCAGTATTTT.

In this sample, this clone turned up a few times. This chain connects TRBV6-6 to TRBJ2-2; no definite D call. The ends were cut back, 0 bases at V and 6 bases at J, with 5 bases in the middle. The CDR3 extends over 13 amino acids. CDR1 MNHNY and CDR2 SVGAGI come from the germline V gene (reference sequence). This CDR3 is CASSYSGSGELFF. For the CDR3, the DNA is TGTGCCAGCAGTTACTCGGGCTCCGGGGAGCTGTTTTTT.

The CDR3 sequence is CASSPSWVTGGAYDGYTF. DNA for the CDR3: TGTGCCAGCAGCCCCAGCTGGGTGACAGGGGGCGCTTATGACGGCTACACCTTC. The chain uses TRBV7-9 and TRBJ1-2, with TRBD1 matching 10 bases. The V segment lost 5 bases and the J segment 8 bases; nucleotides outside the gene matches: 20. Germline V gene lookup returns CDR1 SEHNR and CDR2 FQNEAQ (reference sequence). The CDR3 loop spans 18 amino acids.

The gene calls are TRBV6-5 and TRBJ2-7, with 9 nucleotides matching TRBD1. Per the germline V gene, CDR1 is MNHEY and CDR2 is SVGAGI. The CDR3 loop spans 13 amino acids. V was pared by 5 bases and J by 6 bases, with 5 bases of the junction left unmatched. The DNA of the CDR3 is TGTGCCAGCAGTCGGGACAGGGTATCCGAGCAGTACTTC. It codes for CASSRDRVSEQYF.